This T cell receptor beta chain was sequenced during a study of T cells after yellow fever vaccination. TCRdb itself ran the 5' RACE reads through MiXCR, one entry per CDR3 protein. Here the sample spans hundreds of thousands of distinct CDR3 sequences, over 15% being singletons. V was cut by 0 bases and J by 2 bases, with 13 bases left in between. The CDR3 loop spans 16 amino acids. CDR1 is SGHRS and CDR2 is YFSETQ in the germline V gene. Only a few counts were recorded for this clonotype. J is TRBJ2-3 and V is TRBV5-1; D is undetermined. This receptor was taken from a man aged 18 to 29 who received the YFV17D yellow fever vaccine. The sequenced sample was PBMCs, obtained before the yellow fever booster vaccination. The CDR3 DNA follows: TGCGCCAGCAGCTTGGGTACGGGCGCATTCACAGATACGCAGTATTTT. It encodes CASSLGTGAFTDTQYF.